These T cell receptor beta chains were read from a single sample in a study of blood T cell repertoires in COVID-19. Produced via immunoSEQ multiplex PCR; TCRdb's table is partial and in-frame only. This repertoire shows some 140,000 clones, around 83% found once; its top ten account for roughly 4.5%. The specimen was peripheral blood. These receptors were taken from a human donor in a cohort sampled during active COVID-19. CDR3s include the opening cysteine and the closing phenylalanine or tryptophan. D genes are given only for firm matches. A row's size may be missing; if present it is once, few, many or a size class.

V	size	D	J	DNA	CDR3
TRBV18	NA	TRBD1	TRBJ1-6	TGTGCCAGCTCATTACAGGGGACTAGCTCCTATAATTCACCCCTCCACTTT	CASSLQGTSSYNSPLHF
TRBV18	NA	TRBD2	TRBJ2-5	TGTGCCAGCTCACCACCCTTGGCACTAGCGGGAGGGCGGCAAGAGACCCAGTACTTC	CASSPPLALAGGRQETQYF
TRBV6-1	NA	NA	TRBJ2-5	TGTGCCAGCAGTGAATGGTGGAGCGCGGAGACCCAGTACTTC	CASSEWWSAETQYF
TRBV7-2	NA	TRBD2	TRBJ2-1	TGTGCCAGCAGCTTACAGGGACTAGCCTCCTACAATGAGCAGTTCTTC	CASSLQGLASYNEQFF
TRBV30	NA	NA	TRBJ2-2	TGTGCCTGGAGTGTACAGGGGGGGACCGGGGAGCTGTTTTTT	CAWSVQGGTGELFF
TRBV3-1/TRBV3-2	once	NA	TRBJ1-2	TGTGCCAGCAGCCACCCCCCGAGTTATGGCTACACCTTC	CASSHPPSYGYTF
TRBV19	NA	NA	TRBJ2-5	TGTGCCAGTGGCGCGGGAGAGACCCAGTACTTC	CASGAGETQYF
TRBV5-1	few	NA	TRBJ2-3	TGCGCCAGCAGCTTCGTAGACGGGTCCACAGATACGCAGTATTTT	CASSFVDGSTDTQYF
TRBV29-1	NA	NA	TRBJ1-1	TGCAGCGCCTGGGCGTGGCAGATGAACACTGAAGCTTTCTTT	CSAWAWQMNTEAFF
TRBV6-6	few	TRBD2	TRBJ2-7	TGTGCCAGCAGTCTAGGTACTAGCGGGGGGACGTTCTACGAGCAGTACTTC	CASSLGTSGGTFYEQYF
TRBV6-2/TRBV6-3	NA	NA	TRBJ1-2	TGTGCCAGCAGTCTAACAGGGTCTGGCTACACCTTC	CASSLTGSGYTF
TRBV14	NA	NA	TRBJ2-5	TGTGCCAGCAGCCAAGTCGGGAGAGGTGAGACCCAGTACTTC	CASSQVGRGETQYF
TRBV4-3	NA	NA	TRBJ1-1	TGCGCCAGCAGCCAAGTTCTAGGACATTACACTGAAGCTTTCTTT	CASSQVLGHYTEAFF
TRBV5-6	NA	NA	TRBJ2-1	TGTGCCAGCAGCTCGTTGCGTGAGCAGTTCTTC	CASSSLREQFF
TRBV2	NA	NA	TRBJ2-3	TGTGCCAGCAGCTCCGGAGCGGCCGGTACGCAGTATTTT	CASSSGAAGTQYF
TRBV5-4	NA	TRBD2	TRBJ2-3	TGTGCCAGCAGGGTTGAGCCCCGGGGGGGCGATCATACGCAGTATTTT	CASRVEPRGGDHTQYF
TRBV28	once	NA	TRBJ1-2	TGTGCCAGCACCCGGCCAGGGATAGCTAACTATGGCTACACCTTC	CASTRPGIANYGYTF
TRBV2	NA	NA	TRBJ2-7	TGTGCCGGTGATACAGGGCGCTCCTACGAGCAGTACTTC	CAGDTGRSYEQYF
TRBV5-6	NA	TRBD2	TRBJ2-3	TGTGCCAGCAGCAGCATTAGGGCGGGGGACACAGATACGCAGTATTTT	CASSSIRAGDTDTQYF
TRBV5-1	NA	TRBD1	TRBJ2-3	TGCGCCAGCAGCTTAGAGGGGGCGAGGACAGATACGCAGTATTTT	CASSLEGARTDTQYF
TRBV30	NA	TRBD2	TRBJ2-3	TGTGCCTGGAGTCCTGCCGGGGGGACAGATACGCAGTATTTT	CAWSPAGGTDTQYF
TRBV4-3	NA	TRBD2	TRBJ2-1	TGCGCCAGCAGCCAAGCTAGCGGGGCATACAATGAGCAGTTCTTC	CASSQASGAYNEQFF
TRBV7-2	NA	NA	TRBJ2-3	TGTGCCAGCAGCTTAAGAGCGGACACAGATACGCAGTATTTT	CASSLRADTDTQYF
TRBV5-1	few	TRBD2	TRBJ2-3	TGCGCCAGCAGCGTACTTAGCGGGGAATCGGATACGCAGTATTTT	CASSVLSGESDTQYF
TRBV7-2	NA	NA	TRBJ1-3	TGTGCCAGCAGCTTAGGCCCACAGAGCTCTGGAAACACCATATATTTT	CASSLGPQSSGNTIYF
TRBV30	NA	NA	TRBJ1-5	TGTGCCTGGAGCGCGGACACCTCTCATCTTGGCAATCAGCCCCAGCATTTT	CAWSADTSHLGNQPQHF
TRBV13	NA	TRBD1	TRBJ2-7	TGTGCCAGCAGCCGTGGACAGGGGCTTTCCTACGAGCAGTACTTC	CASSRGQGLSYEQYF
TRBV5-8	NA	TRBD1	TRBJ1-4	TGTGCCAGCAGCAGGGGGACAGGGGCGAATGAAAAACTGTTTTTT	CASSRGTGANEKLFF
TRBV6-6	once	NA	TRBJ2-6	TGTGCCAGCAATGGAGTAGAGTCTGGGGCCAACGTCCTGACTTTC	CASNGVESGANVLTF
TRBV7-2	NA	NA	TRBJ2-1	TGTGCCAGCAGCGTAAAGGGGGTTAACAATGAGCAGTTCTTC	CASSVKGVNNEQFF
TRBV7-2	NA	TRBD1	TRBJ1-1	TGTGCCAGCAGCTCAAGACAGGGCGGTGAAGCTTTCTTT	CASSSRQGGEAFF
TRBV6-2/TRBV6-3	many	NA	TRBJ1-4	TGTGCCAGCAGTTATCCCACCGGGGTACCTAATGAAAAACTGTTTTTT	CASSYPTGVPNEKLFF
TRBV3-1/TRBV3-2	few	TRBD2	TRBJ2-1	TGTGCCAGCAGCCAGCGGGGGGGGATGATCAATGAGCAGTTCTTC	CASSQRGGMINEQFF
TRBV19	NA	TRBD2	TRBJ2-1	TGTGCCAGTAGTATAGAGGGACTAGGGGGTGAGCAGTTCTTC	CASSIEGLGGEQFF
TRBV19	once	TRBD2	TRBJ2-3	TGTGCCAGTAGTGAGCGGGAGGTAGATACGCAGTATTTT	CASSEREVDTQYF
TRBV27	NA	TRBD1	TRBJ1-2	TGTGCCAGCAGTCCGGGACAGGGTTGGAGGGGCTACACCTTC	CASSPGQGWRGYTF
TRBV7-8	NA	NA	TRBJ2-1	TGTGCCAGCAGCTTACCCGGACAAGGCAACAATGAGCAGTTCTTC	CASSLPGQGNNEQFF
TRBV10-3	NA	NA	TRBJ1-4	TGTGCCATTCCGGGACATGTGTATGAAAAACTGTTTTTT	CAIPGHVYEKLFF
TRBV7-2	NA	TRBD2	TRBJ2-5	TGTGCCAGCAGCCAATGGGGGGGAGAGACCCAGTACTTC	CASSQWGGETQYF
TRBV30	NA	NA	TRBJ1-2	TGTGCCTGGAGTGGGGCGTGGGGGGATGGCTACACCTTC	CAWSGAWGDGYTF
TRBV6-2/TRBV6-3	few	NA	TRBJ2-2	TGTGCCAGCAGCTGGGCCTCCCCAGGGGAGCTGTTTTTT	CASSWASPGELFF
TRBV4-3	NA	TRBD1	TRBJ2-1	TGCGCCAGCAGCCAAGAGACAGGGGGCACGGATGAGCAGTTCTTC	CASSQETGGTDEQFF
TRBV25-1	NA	NA	TRBJ1-2	TGTGCCAGCAGTCACGAGGCCGGGATGTATGGCTACACCTTC	CASSHEAGMYGYTF
TRBV9	NA	TRBD2	TRBJ2-3	TGTGCCAGCAACCCCGGGTCTAGCGGGAGGGCCATAGCAGATACGCAGTATTTT	CASNPGSSGRAIADTQYF
TRBV6-5	NA	TRBD2	TRBJ2-1	TGTGCCAGCCTAGCGGGCAGCTCCTACAATGAGCAGTTCTTC	CASLAGSSYNEQFF
TRBV7-2	NA	NA	TRBJ2-7	TGTGCCAGCAGGATCGACAGGATTGGGGAGCAGTACTTC	CASRIDRIGEQYF
TRBV2	NA	NA	TRBJ1-4	TGTGCCAGCAGGTATACAACTAATGAAAAACTGTTTTTT	CASRYTTNEKLFF
TRBV30	NA	TRBD1	TRBJ2-1	TGTGCCTGGAGACCGGGACAGGGGTTTTGGGAGCAGTTCTTC	CAWRPGQGFWEQFF
TRBV30	NA	NA	TRBJ1-2	TGTGCCTGGAGTATCCTCGGGTCTTATGGCTACACCTTC	CAWSILGSYGYTF
TRBV2	NA	NA	TRBJ2-1	TGTGCCAGCAGCACGGGGATCTCCTACAATGAGCAGTTCTTC	CASSTGISYNEQFF
TRBV30	NA	NA	TRBJ1-4	TGTGCCTGGAGTGGAACAGCAACTAATGAAAAACTGTTTTTT	CAWSGTATNEKLFF
TRBV9	once	NA	TRBJ1-2	TGTGCCAGCAGCACAGGGATCTATGGCTACACCTTC	CASSTGIYGYTF
TRBV12-3/TRBV12-4	NA	NA	TRBJ2-7	TGTGCCAGCAGTTTCGGGGGCTACGAGCAGTACTTC	CASSFGGYEQYF
TRBV2	NA	NA	TRBJ2-1	TGTGCCAGCAGAGGCCCTAGCGTAGGAAATGAGCAGTTCTTC	CASRGPSVGNEQFF
TRBV6-2/TRBV6-3	NA	TRBD2	TRBJ2-5	TGTGCCAGCAGTTATGCGGGGGGTGCAGAGACCCAGTACTTC	CASSYAGGAETQYF
TRBV7-9	NA	NA	TRBJ2-5	TGTGCCAGCAGCTTAGCTGGGAGGAGGGAGACCCAGTACTTC	CASSLAGRRETQYF
TRBV18	NA	NA	TRBJ1-3	TGTGCCAGCTCACCTGAAGAGATCGCCACCTCTGGAAACACCATATATTTT	CASSPEEIATSGNTIYF
TRBV20-1	NA	NA	TRBJ2-1	TGCAGTGCTAGTGGGGGCTTCGGGTTCAATGAGCAGTTCTTC	CSASGGFGFNEQFF
TRBV9	NA	NA	TRBJ2-2	TGTGCCAGCAGCCCATACCAGGGTACCACCGGGGAGCTGTTTTTT	CASSPYQGTTGELFF
TRBV15	NA	TRBD1	TRBJ1-2	TGTGCCACCAGCGGGGGGACAGGAGCTGGCTACACCTTC	CATSGGTGAGYTF